This T cell receptor beta chain derives from a study of CD8 T cells in ankylosing spondylitis. The study's findings and limits: Ankylosing spondylitis blood appeared to be characterized by a TCR beta motif of under 10 highly homologous variants. Within matched ankylosing spondylitis synovial fluid, disease-linked clones were reportedly significantly enriched.

This clonotype has only one observation. Its target is not known. This may arise from a read error, as a much more abundant clone is one base away. Each TCR beta library was made by quantitative 5'-RACE that incorporated molecular barcodes. Using its own MiXCR run on the 5' RACE reads, TCRdb lists one record per CDR3 protein. The table records roughly 180,000 distinct CDR3 sequences, 10% to 15% of them present only once. The specimen was blood, either unsorted or a sorted T cell fraction (not recorded which). This receptor was taken from a female donor with ankylosing spondylitis or in good health (not recorded which).

The CDR3 loop is CAIRGTGGEEKLVF. DNA of the CDR3: TGTGCCATCAGGGGGACAGGGGGCGAAGAAAAACTGGTTTTT. The chain has TRBV10-3 and TRBJ1-4; TRBD1 matches 12 bases. The CDR3 contains 14 residues. The germline V gene has CDR1 ENHRY and CDR2 SYGVKD.